This T cell receptor beta chain was sequenced for a study of response to subunit inactivated influenza vaccine. Findings of the study overall: The authors proposed limited new T cell recruitment per seasonal influenza vaccination.

In its sample, this clonotype was seen many times. Its antigen is not identified. MiXCR, applied by TCRdb to the RT-PCR reads, yields one record per CDR3 protein. The sample holds approximately 530,000 distinct CDR3 sequences, roughly 13% seen once. The CDR3 sequence is 16 residues long. V lost 5 bases, J lost 2 bases, and 15 bases lay in between. The TCR comes from a man between 45 and 60 years old who received an inactivated influenza vaccine. This chain links TRBV12-3 or TRBV12-4 with TRBJ1-4; D may be TRBD1 (6 bases). Specimen: PBMCs from blood, collected 35 to 45 days after vaccination. The CDR3 nucleotides read TGTGCCAGCAGTCCCGCTCACAGGGTGACTAATGAAAAACTGTTTTTT. Amino acid sequence: CASSPAHRVTNEKLFF.